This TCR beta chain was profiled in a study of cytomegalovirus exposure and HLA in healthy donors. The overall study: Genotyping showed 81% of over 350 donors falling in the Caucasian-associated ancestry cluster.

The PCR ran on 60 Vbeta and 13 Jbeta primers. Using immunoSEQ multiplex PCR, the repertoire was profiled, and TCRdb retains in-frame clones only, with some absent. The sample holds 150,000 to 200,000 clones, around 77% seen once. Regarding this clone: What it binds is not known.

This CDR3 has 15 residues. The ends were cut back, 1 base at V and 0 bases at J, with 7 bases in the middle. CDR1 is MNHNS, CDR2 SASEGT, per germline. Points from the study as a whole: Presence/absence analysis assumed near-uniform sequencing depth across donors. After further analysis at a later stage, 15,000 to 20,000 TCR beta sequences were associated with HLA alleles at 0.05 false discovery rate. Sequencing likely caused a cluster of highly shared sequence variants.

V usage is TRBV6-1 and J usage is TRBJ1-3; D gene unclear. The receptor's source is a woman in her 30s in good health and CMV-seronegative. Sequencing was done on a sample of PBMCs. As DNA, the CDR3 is TGTGCCAGCAGTGAAGGAGGCAGCTCTGGAAACACCATATATTTT. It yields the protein CASSEGGSSGNTIYF.